The rows below give T cell receptor beta chains drawn from one sample of a study of spatial heterogeneity in lung cancer. MiXCR was run by TCRdb on the 5' RACE reads, yielding one entry per CDR3 protein. In the table there are some 83,000 distinct CDR3 sequences, more than 15% of which are singletons. The sequenced sample was PBMCs, obtained at surgery. Source of these receptors: a male donor with early-stage non-small cell lung cancer. Each CDR3 is given with its conserved first and last residue. A D gene is named only where the DNA matches it firmly. Size tells how often a clone was seen (once, few, many) or the class of an expanded clone, and some rows leave it out.

clone_size: many
v_call: TRBV10-2
d_call: TRBD2
j_call: TRBJ2-3
cdr3_nt: TGCGCCAGCAGTGACGGAGCGGGGTGGGCAGATACGCAGTATTTT
cdr3_aa: CASSDGAGWADTQYF

clone_size: .
v_call: TRBV20-1
d_call: TRBD2
j_call: TRBJ2-1
cdr3_nt: TGCAGTGGGACTAGCGGGATTGGCGAGCAGTTCTTC
cdr3_aa: CSGTSGIGEQFF

clone_size: .
v_call: TRBV20-1
d_call: .
j_call: TRBJ2-6
cdr3_nt: TGCAGTGCTAGGAGCCAGGGCTCTGGGGCCAACGTCCTGACTTTC
cdr3_aa: CSARSQGSGANVLTF

clone_size: .
v_call: TRBV24-1
d_call: TRBD1
j_call: TRBJ1-2
cdr3_nt: TGTGCCACCAGTGACCCCACAGGGGACTACACCTTC
cdr3_aa: CATSDPTGDYTF

clone_size: .
v_call: TRBV20-1
d_call: .
j_call: TRBJ2-1
cdr3_nt: TGCAGTGCTAGAGCCTCAGGCTCTGTTGGCGGGGGCCCGTACAATGAGCAGTTCTTC
cdr3_aa: CSARASGSVGGGPYNEQFF

clone_size: few
v_call: TRBV29-1
d_call: TRBD1
j_call: TRBJ2-3
cdr3_nt: TGCAGCGTGGGCGGACAGGGGTCCACAGATACGCAGTATTTT
cdr3_aa: CSVGGQGSTDTQYF

clone_size: .
v_call: TRBV7-2
d_call: TRBD2
j_call: TRBJ2-3
cdr3_nt: TGTGCCAGCAGCTTAGCGGCGGCAGGGAGGGCAGATACGCAGTATTTT
cdr3_aa: CASSLAAAGRADTQYF

clone_size: few
v_call: TRBV7-9
d_call: .
j_call: TRBJ1-1
cdr3_nt: TGTGCCAGCATCTTCCAGGGGTCCACTGAAGCTTTCTTT
cdr3_aa: CASIFQGSTEAFF

clone_size: few
v_call: TRBV3-1
d_call: TRBD1
j_call: TRBJ2-1
cdr3_nt: TGTGCCAGCAGCCCTCCGGGACAGGACGCGAATGAGCAGTTCTTC
cdr3_aa: CASSPPGQDANEQFF

clone_size: .
v_call: TRBV5-1
d_call: .
j_call: TRBJ2-7
cdr3_nt: TGCGCCAGCAGCTTGGAGGTGCCCGGCTACGAGCAGTACTTC
cdr3_aa: CASSLEVPGYEQYF

clone_size: .
v_call: TRBV9
d_call: TRBD2
j_call: TRBJ2-1
cdr3_nt: TGTGCCAGCACTCCTGGCGGGAGGGACTACAATGAGCAGTTCTTC
cdr3_aa: CASTPGGRDYNEQFF

clone_size: .
v_call: TRBV5-1
d_call: .
j_call: TRBJ1-6
cdr3_nt: TGCGCCAGCAGCGACGCCCCCGGGACACCAATCTCACCCCTCCACTTT
cdr3_aa: CASSDAPGTPISPLHF

clone_size: few
v_call: TRBV11-3
d_call: TRBD1
j_call: TRBJ2-3
cdr3_nt: TGTGCCAGCAGCTTAGGACAGGGGGCCACAGATACGCAGTATTTT
cdr3_aa: CASSLGQGATDTQYF

clone_size: many
v_call: TRBV5-5
d_call: .
j_call: TRBJ1-3
cdr3_nt: TGTGCCAGCCGGGCAGCCTCTGGAAACACCATATATTTT
cdr3_aa: CASRAASGNTIYF

clone_size: .
v_call: TRBV11-1
d_call: TRBD2
j_call: TRBJ2-7
cdr3_nt: TGTGCCAGCTCCTTCCAAACGGGACTAGCGGGTTACGAGCAGTACTTC
cdr3_aa: CASSFQTGLAGYEQYF

clone_size: .
v_call: TRBV5-1
d_call: TRBD1
j_call: TRBJ2-1
cdr3_nt: TGCGCCAGCAGCTTACAGGGGCCCGACAATGAGCAGTTCTTC
cdr3_aa: CASSLQGPDNEQFF

clone_size: few
v_call: TRBV10-3
d_call: TRBD1
j_call: TRBJ1-4
cdr3_nt: TGTGCCATCAGCTCACAGGGGGCTAGAGAAAAACTGTTTTTT
cdr3_aa: CAISSQGAREKLFF

clone_size: .
v_call: TRBV5-1
d_call: .
j_call: TRBJ1-5
cdr3_nt: TGCGCCAGCAGCTACCGACCGGATAGCAATCAGCCCCAGCATTTT
cdr3_aa: CASSYRPDSNQPQHF

clone_size: many
v_call: TRBV2
d_call: TRBD1
j_call: TRBJ1-5
cdr3_nt: TGTGCCAGCAGTGAAGCTCCCAGGGGGGCAGGCCAGCCCCAGCATTTT
cdr3_aa: CASSEAPRGAGQPQHF

clone_size: many
v_call: TRBV29-1
d_call: .
j_call: TRBJ2-5
cdr3_nt: TGCAGCGTTGAAGGGGCGGATCAAGAGACCCAGTACTTC
cdr3_aa: CSVEGADQETQYF

clone_size: .
v_call: TRBV10-2
d_call: .
j_call: TRBJ2-3
cdr3_nt: TGCGCCAGCAGTGGCTCAGGGAGAGGTAGCACAGATACGCAGTATTTT
cdr3_aa: CASSGSGRGSTDTQYF

clone_size: .
v_call: TRBV12-3/TRBV12-4
d_call: .
j_call: TRBJ1-4
cdr3_nt: TGTGCCAGCCGACCGGTGGGAACTAATGAAAAACTGTTTTTT
cdr3_aa: CASRPVGTNEKLFF

clone_size: .
v_call: TRBV27
d_call: .
j_call: TRBJ2-5
cdr3_nt: TGTGCCAGCAGTTCAGGGACCAACACACAAGAGACCCAGTACTTC
cdr3_aa: CASSSGTNTQETQYF

clone_size: .
v_call: TRBV6-5
d_call: .
j_call: TRBJ2-1
cdr3_nt: TGTGCCAGCAGTAGCTCGGTTCTCTCCTACAATGAGCAGTTCTTC
cdr3_aa: CASSSSVLSYNEQFF

clone_size: many
v_call: TRBV14
d_call: .
j_call: TRBJ1-1
cdr3_nt: TGTGCCAGCAGCCCCCTGACGATCATGAACACTGAAGCTTTCTTT
cdr3_aa: CASSPLTIMNTEAFF

clone_size: few
v_call: TRBV7-2
d_call: .
j_call: TRBJ2-5
cdr3_nt: TGTGCCAGCAGCTTAGTCGCGGCAGGCCAAGAGACCCAGTACTTC
cdr3_aa: CASSLVAAGQETQYF

clone_size: many
v_call: TRBV7-9
d_call: TRBD2
j_call: TRBJ2-3
cdr3_nt: TGTGCCAGCAGCTTAGCGTCGCGGGGGGGCACAGATACGCAGTATTTT
cdr3_aa: CASSLASRGGTDTQYF

clone_size: many
v_call: TRBV28
d_call: .
j_call: TRBJ1-1
cdr3_nt: TGTGCCAGCAGTTTGGGTCAAAAGAACACTGAAGCTTTCTTT
cdr3_aa: CASSLGQKNTEAFF

clone_size: .
v_call: TRBV5-1
d_call: TRBD1
j_call: TRBJ2-5
cdr3_nt: TGCGCCAGCAGCCGTGGGACAGGATCTGGGGAGACCCAGTACTTC
cdr3_aa: CASSRGTGSGETQYF

clone_size: few
v_call: TRBV12-3/TRBV12-4
d_call: .
j_call: TRBJ2-1
cdr3_nt: TGTGCCAGCAGTTTTGAAGGGGCAAAGATGAATGAGCAGTTCTTC
cdr3_aa: CASSFEGAKMNEQFF

clone_size: .
v_call: TRBV4-1
d_call: .
j_call: TRBJ2-5
cdr3_nt: TGCGCCAGCAGACCTTCGACAGCCGGATGGGAGACCCAGTACTTC
cdr3_aa: CASRPSTAGWETQYF

clone_size: .
v_call: TRBV7-2
d_call: TRBD2
j_call: TRBJ2-1
cdr3_nt: TGTGCCAGCAGCTTTCAAGCGGGGGGCCCCTCCAATGAGCAGTTCTTC
cdr3_aa: CASSFQAGGPSNEQFF

clone_size: few
v_call: TRBV6-1
d_call: .
j_call: TRBJ2-3
cdr3_nt: TGTGCCAGCAGTGAATTGCCAGGGAGCACCATAGATACGCAGTATTTT
cdr3_aa: CASSELPGSTIDTQYF

clone_size: .
v_call: TRBV11-1
d_call: .
j_call: TRBJ2-5
cdr3_nt: TGTGCCAGCCAAGACCGCAGGGGAGAAGAGACCCAGTACTTC
cdr3_aa: CASQDRRGEETQYF

clone_size: many
v_call: TRBV7-7
d_call: .
j_call: TRBJ2-7
cdr3_nt: TGTGCTAGCAGCTTAGCGGTCAGGGACGAGCAGTACTTC
cdr3_aa: CASSLAVRDEQYF

clone_size: .
v_call: TRBV6-5
d_call: .
j_call: TRBJ1-5
cdr3_nt: TGTGCCAGCAGTTATGGTCCCAATCAGCCCCAGCATTTT
cdr3_aa: CASSYGPNQPQHF

clone_size: few
v_call: TRBV5-4
d_call: TRBD1
j_call: TRBJ2-3
cdr3_nt: TGTGCCAGCAGCACCTGGGACAGGCTACCTAGCACAGATACGCAGTATTTT
cdr3_aa: CASSTWDRLPSTDTQYF